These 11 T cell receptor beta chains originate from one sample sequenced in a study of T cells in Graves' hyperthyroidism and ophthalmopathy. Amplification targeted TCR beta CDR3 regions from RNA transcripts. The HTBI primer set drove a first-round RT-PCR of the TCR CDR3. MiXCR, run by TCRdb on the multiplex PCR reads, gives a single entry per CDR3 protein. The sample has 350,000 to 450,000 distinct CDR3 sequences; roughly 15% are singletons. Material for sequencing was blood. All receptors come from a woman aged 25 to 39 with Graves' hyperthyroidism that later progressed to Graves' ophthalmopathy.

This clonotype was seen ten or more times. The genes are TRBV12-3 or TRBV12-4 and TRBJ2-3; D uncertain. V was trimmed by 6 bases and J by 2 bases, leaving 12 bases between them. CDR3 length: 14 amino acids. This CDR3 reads CASSNRAYTDTQYF. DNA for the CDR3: TGTGCCAGCAGCAACCGGGCCTACACAGATACGCAGTATTTT.

The CDR3: CASSPETSGIGQETQYF. As DNA, the CDR3 is TGCGCCAGCAGCCCGGAGACTAGCGGGATAGGCCAAGAGACCCAGTACTTC. This chain uses TRBV5-1 with TRBJ2-5; 11 bases map to TRBD2. V shed 4 bases, J shed 1 base, and the junction held 9 bases outside the gene matches. Germline assignment: CDR1 SGHRS and CDR2 YFSETQ. The CDR3 has 17 amino acids.

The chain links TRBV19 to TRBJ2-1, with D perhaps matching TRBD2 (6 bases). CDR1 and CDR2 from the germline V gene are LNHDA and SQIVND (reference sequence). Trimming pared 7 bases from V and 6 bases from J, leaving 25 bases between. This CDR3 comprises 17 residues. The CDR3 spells CASTTGETTRGINEQFF. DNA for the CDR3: TGTGCCAGTACCACCGGAGAAACCACTCGGGGGATCAATGAGCAGTTCTTC.

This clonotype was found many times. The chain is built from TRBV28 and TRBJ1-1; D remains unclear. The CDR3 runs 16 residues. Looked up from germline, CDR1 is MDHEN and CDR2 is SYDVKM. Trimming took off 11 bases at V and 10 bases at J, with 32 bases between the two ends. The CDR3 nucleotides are TGTGCCCCAGCAGTTCGCGGTGGATCGACACCAACGGGAGCTTTCTTT. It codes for CAPAVRGGSTPTGAFF.

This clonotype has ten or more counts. CDR3 loop: CASSPDENTEAFF. The DNA for the CDR3 is TGTGCCAGCAGCCCTGACGAGAACACTGAAGCTTTCTTT. V usage is TRBV28 and J usage is TRBJ1-1; no clear D gene. The CDR3 consists of 13 residues. V was pared by 6 bases and J by 1 base, with 9 bases between. Per germline, CDR1 MDHEN and CDR2 SYDVKM. Full variable domain (rest looked up from reference TRBV28 and TRBJ1-1): DVKVTQSSRYLVKRTGEKVFLECVQDMDHENMFWYRQDPGLGLRLIYFSYDVKMKEKGDIPEGYSVSREKKERFSLILESASTNQTSMYLCASSPDENTEAFFGQGTRLTVV.

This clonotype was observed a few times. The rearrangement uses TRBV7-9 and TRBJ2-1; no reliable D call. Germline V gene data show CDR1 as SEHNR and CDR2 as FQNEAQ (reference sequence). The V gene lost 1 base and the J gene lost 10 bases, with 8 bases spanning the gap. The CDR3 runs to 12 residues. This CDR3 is CASSLDQGEQFF. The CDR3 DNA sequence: TGTGCCAGCAGCTTAGACCAAGGGGAGCAGTTCTTC.

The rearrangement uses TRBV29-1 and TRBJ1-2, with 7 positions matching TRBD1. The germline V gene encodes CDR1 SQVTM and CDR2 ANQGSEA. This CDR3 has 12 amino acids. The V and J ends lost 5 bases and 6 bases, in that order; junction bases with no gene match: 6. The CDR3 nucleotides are TGCAGCGTTCAGACAGGGAGAAATGGCTACACCTTC. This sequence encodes CSVQTGRNGYTF.

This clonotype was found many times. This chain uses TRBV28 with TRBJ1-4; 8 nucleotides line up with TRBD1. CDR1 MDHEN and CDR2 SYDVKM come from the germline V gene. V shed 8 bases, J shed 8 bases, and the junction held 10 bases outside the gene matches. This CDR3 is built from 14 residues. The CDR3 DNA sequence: TGTGCCAGCTCAACGGACAGGGATAACGAAAAACTGTTTTTT. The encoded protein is CASSTDRDNEKLFF.

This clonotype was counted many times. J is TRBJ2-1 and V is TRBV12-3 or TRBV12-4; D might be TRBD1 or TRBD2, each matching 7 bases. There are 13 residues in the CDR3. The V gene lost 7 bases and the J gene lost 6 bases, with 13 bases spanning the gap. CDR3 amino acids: CASTQGGSNEQFF. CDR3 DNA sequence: TGTGCCAGCACCCAGGGGGGGTCCAATGAGCAGTTCTTC.

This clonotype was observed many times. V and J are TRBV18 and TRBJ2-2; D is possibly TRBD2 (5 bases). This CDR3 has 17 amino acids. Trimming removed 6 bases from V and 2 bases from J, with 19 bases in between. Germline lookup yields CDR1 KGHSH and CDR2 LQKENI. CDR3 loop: CASSPSPYGVNTGELFF. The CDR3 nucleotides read TGTGCCAGCTCCCCCAGCCCTTACGGGGTCAACACCGGGGAGCTGTTTTTT. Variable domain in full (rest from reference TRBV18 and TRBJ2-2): NAGVMQNPRHLVRRRGQEARLRCSPMKGHSHVYWYRQLPEEGLKFMVYLQKENIIDESGMPKERFSAEFPKEGPSILRIQQVVRGDSAAYFCASSPSPYGVNTGELFFGEGSRLTVL.

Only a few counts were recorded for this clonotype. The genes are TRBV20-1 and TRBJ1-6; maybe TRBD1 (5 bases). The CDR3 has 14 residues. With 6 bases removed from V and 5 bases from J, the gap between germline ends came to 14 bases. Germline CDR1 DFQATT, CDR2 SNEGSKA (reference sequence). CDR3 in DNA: TGCAGTGCCATGCCGGGACCGAATAATTCACCCCTCCACTTT. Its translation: CSAMPGPNNSPLHF.